This T cell receptor (beta chain) is drawn from a study of T cells in Graves' hyperthyroidism and ophthalmopathy. Researchers amplified the TCR beta CDR3 regions from RNA transcripts. Primed by the HTBI set, a first-round RT-PCR was run on the TCR CDR3. MiXCR, run by TCRdb on the multiplex PCR reads, gives a single entry per CDR3 protein. The table includes roughly 660,000 distinct CDR3 sequences, roughly 17% detected once. Study results and caveats: Appearing also in blood were most of the thyroid clonotypes expanded above 0.001.

For this clonotype: Its antigen is currently unknown. At one end, the junction sequence differs from germline, possibly due to a read error.

CDR3 length: 16 amino acids. CDR1 MNHEY and CDR2 SMNVEV come from the germline V gene (reference sequence). The receptor's source is a man in his forties or fifties with Graves' hyperthyroidism. J is TRBJ2-3 and V is TRBV27, with 9 bases that match TRBD2. What was sequenced was blood. CDR3 DNA: TGTGCCAGCGGTTTAATAGCGGGGGATTTCACAGATACGCAGTATTTT. This sequence encodes CASGLIAGDFTDTQYF.